Listed below are T cell receptor beta chains from one sample, sequenced in a study of blood T cell repertoires in COVID-19. Using immunoSEQ multiplex PCR, the repertoire was profiled, and TCRdb retains in-frame clones only, with some absent. The repertoire holds hundreds of thousands of clones, with approximately 86% as singletons. Input material: peripheral blood. These receptors were taken from a woman in her sixties or seventies with COVID-19, enrolled during active disease. Each CDR3 is given with its conserved first and last residue. Each record gives: clone size, V gene, J gene, D gene, CDR3 protein, CDR3 DNA. A D gene is named only where the DNA matches it firmly. Expanded clones are given a class, and other clones once, few, many or no size at all.

NA	TRBV5-1	TRBJ1-6	NA	CASSLSGAPSPLHF	TGCGCCAGCAGCTTGTCAGGGGCCCCTTCACCCCTCCACTTT
few	TRBV11-2	TRBJ2-6	NA	CASSNPAVTHSGANVLTF	TGTGCCAGCAGCAACCCAGCGGTTACCCACTCTGGGGCCAACGTCCTGACTTTC
NA	TRBV21-1	TRBJ2-7	NA	CASSKDGVPYEQYF	TGTGCCAGCAGTAAGGACGGGGTTCCCTACGAGCAGTACTTC
NA	TRBV7-8	TRBJ2-1	NA	CASSFDNEQFF	TGTGCCAGCAGCTTCGACAATGAGCAGTTCTTC
NA	TRBV7-9	TRBJ2-5	NA	CASTNSPQETQYF	TGTGCCAGCACTAATAGCCCCCAAGAGACCCAGTACTTC
once	TRBV5-4	TRBJ1-2	TRBD1	CASSMGQGAGTGYGYTF	TGTGCCAGCAGCATGGGACAGGGCGCCGGCACCGGCTATGGCTACACCTTC
NA	TRBV10-2	TRBJ2-3	TRBD2	CASSAPGGLALQYF	TGCGCCAGCAGCGCCCCCGGGGGACTAGCGTTGCAGTATTTT
few	TRBV21-1	TRBJ1-4	NA	CASSKFPTGTNEKLFF	TGTGCCAGCAGCAAGTTTCCGACAGGGACTAATGAAAAACTGTTTTTT
few	TRBV29-1	TRBJ2-5	TRBD1	CSVRDRGQRETQYF	TGCAGCGTTCGGGACAGGGGGCAGAGAGAGACCCAGTACTTC
NA	TRBV18	TRBJ2-7	TRBD1	CASSPGQGTYEQYF	TGTGCCAGCTCACCTGGACAGGGTACATACGAGCAGTACTTC
NA	TRBV15	TRBJ2-7	NA	CATSGDRAGQYEQYF	TGTGCCACCAGCGGAGATCGGGCAGGGCAGTACGAGCAGTACTTC
NA	TRBV6-5	TRBJ2-2	NA	CASSYQGSGELFF	TGTGCCAGCAGTTACCAGGGTTCCGGGGAGCTGTTTTTT